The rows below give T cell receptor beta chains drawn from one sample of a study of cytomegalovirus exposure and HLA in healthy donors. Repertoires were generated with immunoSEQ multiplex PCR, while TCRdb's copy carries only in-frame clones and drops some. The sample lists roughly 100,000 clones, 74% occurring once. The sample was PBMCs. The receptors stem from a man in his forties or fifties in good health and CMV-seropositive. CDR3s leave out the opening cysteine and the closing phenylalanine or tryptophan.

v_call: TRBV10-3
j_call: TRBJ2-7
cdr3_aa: AIKGAGAHEQY

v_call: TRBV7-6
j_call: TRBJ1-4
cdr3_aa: ASSPQGWGEKLF

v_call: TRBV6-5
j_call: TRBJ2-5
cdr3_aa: ASSRPSTGGETQY

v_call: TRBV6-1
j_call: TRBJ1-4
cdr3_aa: ASSLGGFGEKLF

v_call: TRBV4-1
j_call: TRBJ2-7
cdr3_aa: ASSQDRGPLREQY

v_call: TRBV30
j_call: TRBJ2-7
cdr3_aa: AWARGISYEQY

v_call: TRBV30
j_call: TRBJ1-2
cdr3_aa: AWTEQEGDGYT

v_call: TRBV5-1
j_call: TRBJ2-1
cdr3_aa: ASSLNPGMLTYNEQF

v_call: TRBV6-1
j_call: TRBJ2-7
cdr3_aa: ASTNSGRSHEQY

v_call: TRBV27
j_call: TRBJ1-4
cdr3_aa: ASSFGGWGEKLF

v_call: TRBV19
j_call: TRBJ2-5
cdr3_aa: ASSINKGQQETQY

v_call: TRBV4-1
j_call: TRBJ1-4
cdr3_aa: ASRQTGGPNEKLF

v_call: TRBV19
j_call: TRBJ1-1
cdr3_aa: ASSWGGWDREETEAF

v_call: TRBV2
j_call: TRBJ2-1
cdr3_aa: ASSQTGLAGSDEQF

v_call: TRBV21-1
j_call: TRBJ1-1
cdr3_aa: ASSNRFSSRDGDTEAF

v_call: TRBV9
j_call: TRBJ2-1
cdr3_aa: ASSLRRGLAGGSSYNEQF

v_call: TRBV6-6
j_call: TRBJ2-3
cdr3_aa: ASRGQGGLGTDTQY

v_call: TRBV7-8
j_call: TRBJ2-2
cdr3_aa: ASSLVERGGTGELF

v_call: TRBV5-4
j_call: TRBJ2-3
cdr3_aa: ASSLLAGARDTQY

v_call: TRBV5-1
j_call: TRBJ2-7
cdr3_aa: ASSPGLAGGLYEQY

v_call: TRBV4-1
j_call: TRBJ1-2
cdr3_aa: ASSQSQAIYGYT

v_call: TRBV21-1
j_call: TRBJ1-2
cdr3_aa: ASSTPGVDYGYT

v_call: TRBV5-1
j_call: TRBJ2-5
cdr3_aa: ASSLGGQPRETQY

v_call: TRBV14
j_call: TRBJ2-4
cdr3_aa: ASSQLAGEPNIQY

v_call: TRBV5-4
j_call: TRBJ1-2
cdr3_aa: ASSFSRDYGYT

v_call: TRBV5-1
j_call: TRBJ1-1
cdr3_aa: ASSPAEGGTEAF

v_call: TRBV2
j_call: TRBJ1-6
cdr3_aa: ASTRRGNSPLH

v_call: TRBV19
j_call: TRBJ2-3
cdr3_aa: ASSNGGLDTQY

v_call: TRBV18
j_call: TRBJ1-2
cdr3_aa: ASSSDSYGYT

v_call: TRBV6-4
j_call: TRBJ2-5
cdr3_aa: ASSALAGGGVGETQY

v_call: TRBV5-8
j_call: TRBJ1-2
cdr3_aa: ASSSAGRGQYYGYT

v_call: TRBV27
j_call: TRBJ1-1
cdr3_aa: ASSLWRARNTEAF

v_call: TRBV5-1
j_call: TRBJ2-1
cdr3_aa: ASSLPGTASNEQF

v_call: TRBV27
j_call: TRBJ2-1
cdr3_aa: ASSALAYNEQF

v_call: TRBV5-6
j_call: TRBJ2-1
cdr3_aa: ASSLTVVSSYNEQF

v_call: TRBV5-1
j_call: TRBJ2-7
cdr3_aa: ASSLLEGIRYEQY

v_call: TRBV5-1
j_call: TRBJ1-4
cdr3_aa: ASSPRGRAIGEKLF

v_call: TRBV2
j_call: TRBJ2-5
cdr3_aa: ASSEIVDRILSD

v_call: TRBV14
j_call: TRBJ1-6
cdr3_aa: ASATQGESPLH

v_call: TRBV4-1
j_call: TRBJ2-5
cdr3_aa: ASSLSVSGRASQETQY

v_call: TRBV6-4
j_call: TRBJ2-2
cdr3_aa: ASSGAGEDTGELF

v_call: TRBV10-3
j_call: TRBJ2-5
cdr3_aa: AISGGTGEQETQY

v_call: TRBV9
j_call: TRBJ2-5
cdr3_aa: ASRPAGGTATQY

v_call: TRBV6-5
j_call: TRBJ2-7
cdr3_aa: ASSYKGGGEQY

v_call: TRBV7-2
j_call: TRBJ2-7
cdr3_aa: ASSLADTRSYEQY

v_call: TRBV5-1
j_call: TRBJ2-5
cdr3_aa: ASSFPDRGPQETQY

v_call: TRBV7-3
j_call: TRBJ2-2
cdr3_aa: ASRQTRAGELF

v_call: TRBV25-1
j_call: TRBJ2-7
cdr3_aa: ASQGGVKDEQY

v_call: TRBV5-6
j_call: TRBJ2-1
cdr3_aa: ASIRGGLAGGYFYNEQF

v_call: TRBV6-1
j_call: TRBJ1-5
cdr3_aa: ASSEQGQVQPQH

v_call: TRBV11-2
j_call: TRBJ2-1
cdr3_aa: ASSLDLGGEQF

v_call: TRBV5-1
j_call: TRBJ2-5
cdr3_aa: ASSLWGQQQETQY

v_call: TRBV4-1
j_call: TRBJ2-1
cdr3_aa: ASSQDRASGVRNEQF

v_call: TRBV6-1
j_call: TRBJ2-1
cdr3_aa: ASSLFPSTNEQF

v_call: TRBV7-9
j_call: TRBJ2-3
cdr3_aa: ASSSGGVDTQY

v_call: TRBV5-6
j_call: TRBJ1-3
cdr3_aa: ASSSTDTSGNTIY

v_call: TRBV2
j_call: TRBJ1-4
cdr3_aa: ASSGDRGEYEKLF

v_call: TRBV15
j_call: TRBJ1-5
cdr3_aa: ATKGVMRADLYSNQPQH

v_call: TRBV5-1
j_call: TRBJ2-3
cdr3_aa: ASSSRAGGDTQY